Listed below are T cell receptor beta chains from one sample, sequenced in a study of STAT5B mutations in CD4+ large granular lymphocyte leukemia. TCRdb's copy holds only in-frame clones and misses some; the assay was immunoSEQ multiplex PCR. The sample has about 31,000 clones, 55% to 80% seen once; the top ten hold just under 2%. The sample taken for sequencing was CD4+ T cells from blood buffy coats. The receptors stem from a human donor in good health. The CDR3 runs from the conserved cysteine through the conserved F or W. Each record gives: V gene, J gene, D gene, CDR3 length, clone size, CDR3 protein, CDR3 DNA. A D gene is named only where the DNA matches it firmly. Where a row states a size, it is once, few, many or the class of an expanded clone; other rows omit it.

TRBV14	TRBJ2-5	-	14	-	CASSPLSRQETQYF	TGTGCCAGCAGCCCTCTGAGTAGACAAGAGACCCAGTACTTC
TRBV11-3	TRBJ1-3	-	15	-	CASSLHGGGGNTIYF	TGTGCCAGCAGCTTACACGGGGGCGGTGGAAACACCATATATTTT
TRBV7-2	TRBJ1-2	TRBD1	17	once	CASSLDSGQGNNYGYTF	TGTGCCAGCAGCTTAGATAGCGGACAGGGGAATAACTATGGCTACACCTTC
TRBV10-2	TRBJ2-1	TRBD2	14	-	CASRGLASDNEQFF	TGCGCCAGCAGAGGACTAGCCTCGGACAATGAGCAGTTCTTC
TRBV5-1	TRBJ1-4	-	15	-	CASSLNAGADEKLFF	TGCGCCAGCAGCTTGAATGCCGGGGCCGATGAAAAACTGTTTTTT
TRBV10-2	TRBJ1-1	-	13	few	CASSQGWNTEAFF	TGCGCCAGCAGTCAGGGGTGGAACACTGAAGCTTTCTTT
TRBV19	TRBJ2-7	TRBD1	14	-	CASSSRDRGYEQYF	TGTGCCAGTAGTTCCCGAGACAGGGGATACGAGCAGTACTTC
TRBV5-1	TRBJ1-2	-	14	-	CASSYGQGLYGYTF	TGCGCCAGCAGCTATGGACAAGGCCTCTATGGCTACACCTTC
TRBV7-2	TRBJ2-5	-	15	-	CASSPRTTNQETQYF	TGTGCCAGCAGCCCACGGACTACCAACCAAGAGACCCAGTACTTC
TRBV6-5	TRBJ1-2	TRBD1	14	-	CASKDRPDSGGYTF	TGTGCCAGCAAGGACAGGCCAGATTCGGGTGGCTACACCTTC
TRBV19	TRBJ2-5	TRBD1	15	-	CASSIHRGRAETQYF	TGTGCCAGTAGTATCCACAGGGGGCGCGCGGAGACCCAGTACTTC
TRBV27	TRBJ2-1	-	14	few	CASRMGDAYNEQFF	TGTGCCAGCAGGATGGGAGATGCCTACAATGAGCAGTTCTTC
TRBV29-1	TRBJ1-2	-	11	-	CSVGSGYGYTF	TGCAGCGTTGGGTCGGGTTATGGCTACACCTTC
TRBV18	TRBJ1-5	-	14	-	CASSPRESGQPQHF	TGTGCCAGCTCACCTCGAGAGTCCGGTCAGCCCCAGCATTTT
TRBV6-1	TRBJ2-1	TRBD2	16	-	CASSEGLLAGANEQFF	TGTGCCAGCAGTGAAGGCCTACTAGCGGGGGCGAATGAGCAGTTCTTC
TRBV9	TRBJ1-6	-	15	-	CASSVAQVFGSPLHF	TGTGCCAGCAGCGTAGCACAGGTCTTCGGTTCACCCCTCCACTTT
TRBV7-7	TRBJ2-1	-	14	-	CASSLAGGGHEQFF	TGTGCCAGCAGCTTAGCTGGGGGGGGCCATGAGCAGTTCTTC
TRBV18	TRBJ1-2	-	14	-	CASSPPRESYGYTF	TGTGCCAGCTCACCACCCCGGGAGTCCTATGGCTACACCTTC
TRBV10-3	TRBJ1-6	-	13	-	CAIRDSYNSPLHF	TGTGCCATCAGGGATTCCTATAATTCACCCCTCCACTTT
TRBV5-1	TRBJ2-5	TRBD2	15	-	CASEAGGRGGETQYF	TGCGCCAGCGAAGCGGGGGGCCGGGGGGGAGAGACCCAGTACTTC
TRBV29-1	TRBJ2-5	-	13	-	CSVTPLVQETQYF	TGCAGCGTTACCCCACTAGTTCAAGAGACCCAGTACTTC
TRBV12-5	TRBJ1-1	-	14	-	CASAPGGMNTEAFF	TGTGCTAGTGCTCCGGGGGGCATGAACACTGAAGCTTTCTTT
TRBV2	TRBJ2-7	-	12	-	CASSAQPYEQYF	TGTGCCAGCAGCGCCCAGCCCTACGAGCAGTACTTC
TRBV7-6	TRBJ2-3	-	14	-	CASSFGLAADTQYF	TGTGCCAGCAGCTTCGGGTTAGCAGCAGATACGCAGTATTTT
TRBV20-1	TRBJ1-2	-	11	-	CSARLNYGYTF	TGCAGTGCTCGGTTGAACTATGGCTACACCTTC
TRBV5-1	TRBJ2-1	TRBD1	13	-	CASSSQGFDEQFF	TGCGCCAGCAGCTCACAGGGGTTCGATGAGCAGTTCTTC
TRBV28	TRBJ2-7	-	13	-	CASSPPPNYEQYF	TGTGCCAGCAGCCCCCCTCCGAACTACGAGCAGTACTTC
TRBV19	TRBJ2-7	-	15	-	CASSKGLTSSYEQYF	TGTGCCAGTAGTAAAGGACTCACGAGCTCCTACGAGCAGTACTTC
TRBV2	TRBJ1-2	-	16	-	CASRGRADRYGYGYTF	TGTGCCAGCCGAGGCAGGGCGGACCGTTACGGCTATGGCTACACCTTC
TRBV10-3	TRBJ2-3	TRBD2	13	-	CAISSGVLDTQYF	TGTGCCATCTCTAGCGGGGTGTTAGATACGCAGTATTTT
TRBV27	TRBJ1-6	-	15	-	CASRGGGNYNSPLHF	TGTGCCAGCAGGGGGGGTGGGAACTATAATTCACCCCTCCACTTT
TRBV22-1	TRBJ1-2	-	15	-	CPGSPGQGDGDGYTF	TGTCCTGGGAGCCCAGGACAGGGAGATGGGGATGGCTACACCTTC
TRBV7-8	TRBJ2-7	TRBD1	15	few	CASSLVPGGSHEQYF	TGTGCCAGCAGCTTAGTGCCAGGGGGCTCCCACGAGCAGTACTTC
TRBV27	TRBJ1-2	TRBD1	16	-	CASSLSEGTVSYGYTF	TGTGCCAGCAGTTTATCGGAGGGGACAGTCAGCTATGGCTACACCTTC
TRBV5-4	TRBJ2-1	TRBD1	15	-	CASSRSWDRGNEQFF	TGTGCCAGCAGCCGGAGCTGGGACAGGGGCAATGAGCAGTTCTTC
TRBV27	TRBJ2-7	TRBD1	19	-	CASSLRGLDLRDRAGEQYF	TGTGCCAGCAGTTTAAGGGGTCTCGACCTCCGGGACAGGGCGGGAGAGCAGTACTTC
TRBV10-3	TRBJ2-7	TRBD2	15	-	CAIRNSGGHSYEQYF	TGTGCCATCAGAAATAGCGGGGGGCACTCCTACGAGCAGTACTTC
TRBV14	TRBJ2-3	TRBD2	18	-	CASSLTSGGFFRTDTQYF	TGTGCCAGCAGCCTGACTAGCGGGGGGTTCTTTAGGACAGATACGCAGTATTTT
TRBV6-5	TRBJ2-5	-	14	-	CASSSHVWEETQYF	TGTGCCAGCAGTTCCCACGTCTGGGAAGAGACCCAGTACTTC
TRBV5-1	TRBJ1-1	TRBD1	14	-	CASSKGQFGTEAFF	TGCGCCAGCAGCAAGGGACAGTTTGGCACTGAAGCTTTCTTT
TRBV7-2	TRBJ2-3	-	15	-	CASSAWTSSTDTQYF	TGTGCCAGCAGCGCCTGGACATCTAGCACAGATACGCAGTATTTT
TRBV5-4	TRBJ2-1	TRBD2	15	few	CASSSLAGGPDEQFF	TGTGCCAGCAGCTCACTAGCGGGGGGCCCCGATGAGCAGTTCTTC
TRBV7-2	TRBJ1-4	-	15	-	CASSPHGGTNEKLFF	TGTGCCAGCAGCCCCCATGGGGGAACTAATGAAAAACTGTTTTTT
TRBV19	TRBJ2-6	-	19	-	CASSIDHGVPPSGANVLTF	TGTGCCAGTAGTATCGATCATGGGGTGCCACCCTCTGGGGCCAACGTCCTGACTTTC
TRBV5-1	TRBJ2-1	TRBD2	15	-	CASSSTSGGAYEQFF	TGCGCCAGCAGCTCGACTAGCGGGGGGGCCTATGAGCAGTTCTTC
TRBV29-1	TRBJ2-7	-	12	-	CSVEDRRYEQYF	TGCAGCGTTGAAGACAGGAGATACGAGCAGTACTTC
TRBV4-3	TRBJ1-3	-	12	-	CASGNSGNTIYF	TGCGCCTCCGGGAACTCTGGAAACACCATATATTTT
TRBV7-2	TRBJ2-7	-	15	few	CASRTSGTPSHEQYF	TGTGCCAGCAGGACGTCCGGGACGCCGAGCCACGAGCAGTACTTC
TRBV7-6	TRBJ2-1	-	16	-	CASSLNSARGYNEQFF	TGTGCCAGCAGCTTAAATTCTGCGCGGGGTTACAATGAGCAGTTCTTC
TRBV4-1	TRBJ2-3	-	15	once	CASSQTRLSTDTQYF	TGCGCCAGCAGCCAGACTAGGCTCAGCACAGATACGCAGTATTTT
TRBV6-1	TRBJ1-1	-	15	-	CASTEGKWVNTEAFF	TGTGCCAGCACCGAGGGTAAGTGGGTGAACACTGAAGCTTTCTTT